The 17 T cell receptor beta chains given below trace back to one sample, sequenced in a study of control samples from healthy donors and cancer patients (dated by TCRdb to the early 2020s). The library was made by the immunoSEQ multiplex PCR assay. Here the immuneACCESS table is served through TCRdb, limited to in-frame sequences with V and J called. Missing clones are a known gap in these copies; in checked studies unresolved V genes cover under half, and the rest lacks a known reason. Across this sample there are approximately 160,000 clones, with 90% to 95% seen only once. The ten most abundant clones make up about 4% of the sample. Material: blood. All receptors derive from a woman aged 55-75 years in good health.

The chain combines TRBV19 with TRBJ2-5; 8 positions agree with TRBD2. V shed 8 bases, J shed 4 bases, and the junction held 6 bases outside the gene matches. This CDR3 is 13 amino acids long. The germline V gene has CDR1 LNHDA and CDR2 SQIVND (reference sequence). This chain's CDR3 is CASGKRGRETQYF. CDR3 in DNA: TGTGCCAGTGGGAAGCGGGGGAGAGAGACCCAGTACTTC.

The rearrangement uses TRBV29-1 and TRBJ2-3; either TRBD1 or TRBD2 may fit D (5 bases each). The V end lost 2 bases, the J end lost 2 bases, and 14 bases lay between the germline ends. The CDR3 is 15 amino acids. Germline CDR1 and CDR2: SQVTM and ANQGSEA. In nucleotides, the CDR3 is TGCAGCGTTGAACCTCCAGGGAGACCCACAGATACGCAGTATTTT. This encodes CSVEPPGRPTDTQYF.

The V and J genes are TRBV29-1 and TRBJ1-1, with 12 bases that match TRBD1. Germline V gene lookup returns CDR1 SQVTM and CDR2 ANQGSEA. Unmatched junction bases numbered 8, after V lost 7 bases and J lost 5 bases. The CDR3 has 14 residues. The CDR3 nucleotides read TGCAGCGCTCCGGGACAGGGGGCTGGAACTGAAGCTTTCTTT. Translated: CSAPGQGAGTEAFF.

J is TRBJ1-3 and V is TRBV2; D remains ambiguous. The length of the CDR3 is 13 residues. Germline CDR1 SNHLY, CDR2 FYNNEI. V gave up 7 bases and J gave up 0 bases, with 7 bases separating them. The CDR3 sequence is CASNRDSGNTIYF. CDR3 bases: TGTGCCAGCAACCGGGACTCTGGAAACACCATATATTTT.

This chain links TRBV7-8 with TRBJ2-7; no reliable D call. The CDR3 is made up of 11 amino acids. V shed 1 base and J shed 3 bases, with 1 base lying between them. CDR1 is SGHVS and CDR2 is FQNEAQ in the germline V gene. CDR3 region: CASSLDYEQYF. CDR3 coding DNA: TGTGCCAGCAGCTTAGACTACGAGCAGTACTTC.

This chain uses TRBV5-1 with TRBJ1-1; D remains unclear. V lost 4 bases and J lost 0, with 7 bases in between. From germline, CDR1 is SGHRS and CDR2 YFSETQ. This CDR3 is 13 amino acids long. CDR3 sequence reads: CASSPTLNTEAFF. The CDR3 DNA follows: TGCGCCAGCAGCCCGACACTGAACACTGAAGCTTTCTTT.

The chain combines TRBV6-5 with TRBJ1-1, with 8 bases matching TRBD1. The J segment lost 3 bases and the V segment lost 6 bases, leaving 6 bases of the junction unmatched. Germline V gene sequence: CDR1 MNHEY, CDR2 SVGAGI. The CDR3 totals 14 residues. CDR3 in DNA: TGTGCCAGCAGCCCCGCGACAGGGGACACTGAAGCTTTCTTT. It is translated as CASSPATGDTEAFF.

The chain recombines TRBV28 with TRBJ1-3; D perhaps matches TRBD1 (6 bases). The germline V gene encodes CDR1 MDHEN and CDR2 SYDVKM. This CDR3 is built from 16 residues. V was shortened by 3 bases and J by 0 bases, with 12 bases between the two germline ends. CDR3 sequence (DNA): TGTGCCAGCAGTTTGGGGGGGGCCTCCTCTGGAAACACCATATATTTT. This codes for CASSLGGASSGNTIYF.

The chain has TRBV4-3 and TRBJ1-2; D is possibly TRBD1 (6 bases). Per the germline V gene, CDR1 is LGHNA and CDR2 is YSLEER. V lost 0 bases, J lost 4 bases, and 12 bases lay in between. The CDR3 totals 15 residues. The CDR3 loop reads CASSQDTWTVYGYTF. CDR3 coding DNA: TGCGCCAGCAGCCAAGATACTTGGACAGTCTATGGCTACACCTTC.

The V and J genes are TRBV7-2 and TRBJ2-5; D may be TRBD1 (5 bases). Trimming cost V 0 bases and J 5 bases, with 13 bases left between them. The CDR3 consists of 15 residues. Germline V gene data show CDR1 as SGHTA and CDR2 as FQGNSA. CDR3 bases: TGTGCCAGCAGCTTAGCATACACAGGATGGGAGACCCAGTACTTC. It specifies CASSLAYTGWETQYF.

The genes are TRBV5-1 and TRBJ1-2, with D perhaps matching TRBD1 (6 bases). From germline, CDR1 is SGHRS and CDR2 YFSETQ. Trimming removed 4 bases from V and 8 bases from J, with 21 bases in between. This CDR3 is 15 amino acids long. The CDR3 sequence is CASSPAGTRAGGYTF. CDR3 bases: TGCGCCAGCAGCCCCGCCGGGACACGGGCGGGAGGCTACACCTTC.

CDR3 in amino acids: CASSIGTGNNEQFF. The CDR3 region has the DNA TGTGCCAGCAGTATCGGGACAGGGAACAATGAGCAGTTCTTC. This chain joins TRBV27 and TRBJ2-1; 9 nucleotides align to TRBD1. The germline gives CDR1 MNHEY, CDR2 SMNVEV (reference sequence). Trimming at V came to 5 bases and at J to 5 bases, leaving 4 bases not matched to a gene. This CDR3 is 14 amino acids long.

This clone was recorded only once. The chain couples TRBV2 to TRBJ2-5; 16 positions match TRBD2. CDR3 length: 20 residues. After removal of 1 base from V and 5 bases from J, the junction contained 13 bases not matched to a gene. Per germline, CDR1 SNHLY and CDR2 FYNNEI. The CDR3 DNA sequence: TGTGCCAGCAGTGAAGAGGGTGCTCTGGGACTAGCGGGGGGGTTGGAGACCCAGTACTTC. This gives the protein CASSEEGALGLAGGLETQYF.

The gene calls are TRBV6-2 or TRBV6-3 and TRBJ1-6; 7 bases agree with TRBD1. Germline V gene sequence: CDR1 MNHEY, CDR2 SVGEGT. The length of the CDR3 is 16 residues. Losses at the gene ends were 6 bases for V and 9 bases for J; bases not matched to a gene: 14. The CDR3 nucleotides read TGTGCCAGCAGCTATGGGACAGCCCCCGTCCGTTCACCCCTCCACTTT. This sequence encodes CASSYGTAPVRSPLHF.

The V and J genes are TRBV30 and TRBJ2-7, with TRBD1 matching 8 bases. V lost 4 bases, J lost 7 bases, and 3 bases stayed unmatched. Germline CDR1 GTSNPN, CDR2 SVGIG (reference sequence). CDR3 size: 11 residues. DNA for the CDR3: TGTGCCTGGACGCGGACAGGGGAGCAGTACTTC. It is translated as CAWTRTGEQYF.

This clone was picked up a small number of times. The J gene is TRBJ2-5, the V gene TRBV4-3, with 9 positions matching TRBD1. The CDR3 is 16 amino acids. The ends lost 0 bases at V and 1 base at J; junction bases unmatched: 3. Germline-derived CDR1 and CDR2 are LGHNA and YSLEER. CDR3 in DNA: TGCGCCAGCAGCCAAGAGGGACAGGGCAGCCAAGAGACCCAGTACTTC. Its translation: CASSQEGQGSQETQYF.

V usage is TRBV5-1 and J usage is TRBJ2-3; TRBD2 agrees at 10 bases. The junction had 11 bases not matched to a gene; V was cut back by 0 bases and J by 1 base. This CDR3 has 19 residues. Germline values: CDR1 SGHRS, CDR2 YFSETQ. DNA for the CDR3: TGCGCCAGCAGCTTGGCCGGGCTAGCGGGGGCCGGGGGCACAGATACGCAGTATTTT. Amino acids: CASSLAGLAGAGGTDTQYF. Filled out from reference TRBV5-1 and TRBJ2-3, the complete variable domain reads KAGVTQTPRYLIKTRGQQVTLSCSPISGHRSVSWYQQTPGQGLQFLFEYFSETQRNKGNFPGRFSGRQFSNSRSEMNVSTLELGDSALYLCASSLAGLAGAGGTDTQYFGPGTRLTVL.